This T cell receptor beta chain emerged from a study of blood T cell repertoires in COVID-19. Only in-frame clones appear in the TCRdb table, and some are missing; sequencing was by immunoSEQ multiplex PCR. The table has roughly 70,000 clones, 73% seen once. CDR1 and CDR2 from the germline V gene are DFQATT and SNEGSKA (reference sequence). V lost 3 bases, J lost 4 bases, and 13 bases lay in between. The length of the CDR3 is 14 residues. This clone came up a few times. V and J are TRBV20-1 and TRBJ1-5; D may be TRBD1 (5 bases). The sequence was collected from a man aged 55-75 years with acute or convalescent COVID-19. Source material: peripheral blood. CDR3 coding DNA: TGCAGTGCTAGTGATACCCCAGGGAATCAGCCCCAGCATTTT. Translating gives CSASDTPGNQPQHF.